The 28 T cell receptor beta chains listed next were all sequenced from one sample in a study of blood T cells in healthy people across ages. Primed by a sample-barcoded 5' primer and a J-beta primer mix, a second PCR proceeded for roughly 7 to 12 cycles. TCRdb reanalysed the 5' RACE reads using MiXCR and keeps one entry per CDR3 protein. The sample lists around 1,800,000 distinct CDR3 sequences, roughly 43% occurring once. Sequenced input: blood. The receptors shown here come from a human donor in good health.

This chain connects TRBV27 to TRBJ1-6; TRBD1 matches at 7 bases. Losses at the gene ends were 2 bases for V and 4 bases for J; bases not matched to a gene: 11. This CDR3 region has 18 residues. CDR1 and CDR2 (germline): MNHEY, SMNVEV (reference sequence). The CDR3 protein is CASSLGQETFSYNSPLHF. The CDR3 coding sequence is TGTGCCAGCAGTTTAGGACAGGAAACCTTCTCGTATAATTCACCCCTCCACTTT.

In its sample, this clonotype was seen a few times. The CDR3 sequence: CASSNPGGLENEQFF. The CDR3 DNA sequence: TGTGCCAGCAGTAACCCGGGGGGGCTTGAGAATGAGCAGTTCTTC. This sequence joins TRBV12-3 or TRBV12-4 and TRBJ2-1; 8 bases map to TRBD2. V lost 5 bases and J lost 7; bases outside the gene matches: 10. The CDR3 is 15 amino acids.

This clonotype showed up just a few times. This chain joins TRBV29-1 and TRBJ1-2; a weak D match, TRBD1 (6 bases). Deletions cut 2 bases from V and 1 base from J, with 17 bases between. Per germline, CDR1 SQVTM and CDR2 ANQGSEA. This CDR3 spans 16 amino acids. As DNA, the CDR3 is TGCAGCGTTGAAAAGGGAAGGACAGCTGATAACTATGGCTACACCTTC. Translating gives CSVEKGRTADNYGYTF.

This clonotype was detected only a few times. This chain uses TRBV6-5 with TRBJ2-4, with 7 bases identical to TRBD2. CDR1 is MNHEY and CDR2 is SVGAGI in the germline V gene. V was pared by 7 bases and J by 7 bases, with 4 bases of the junction left unmatched. The CDR3 has 12 residues. CDR3 bases: TGTGCCAGCATTGGCGGGAGTAACATTCAGTACTTC. Encoded protein: CASIGGSNIQYF.

The table lists this clonotype with a few counts. J is TRBJ1-4 and V is TRBV7-8; D is possibly TRBD1 (5 bases). The CDR3 totals 16 residues. V lost 2 bases and J lost 6, with 16 bases in between. Germline V gene lookup returns CDR1 SGHVS and CDR2 FQNEAQ. This chain's CDR3 is CASSLIYTGGHEKLFF. The DNA of the CDR3 is TGTGCCAGCAGCTTAATTTATACAGGAGGCCATGAAAAACTGTTTTTT.

The V gene is TRBV6-5, the J gene TRBJ2-7; 9 bases are a match to TRBD1. Germline CDR1 is MNHEY and CDR2 is SVGAGI. The trim removed 7 bases at V and 4 bases at J, leaving 5 bases unmatched. This CDR3 is 13 amino acids long. Written as DNA, the CDR3 is TGTGCCAGCAACAGGGGGCCTCAGTACGAGCAGTACTTC. Amino acid sequence: CASNRGPQYEQYF.

J is TRBJ2-3 and V is TRBV12-3 or TRBV12-4; D possibly matches TRBD1 or TRBD2 (5 bases each). The CDR3 covers 15 residues. V lost 5 bases to trimming and J lost 4 bases, with 16 bases between them. For the CDR3, the DNA is TGTGCCAGCAGTCAAACTAGGGGAAGGCCAGATACGCAGTATTTT. It codes for CASSQTRGRPDTQYF.

This clonotype has a handful of counts. This chain connects TRBV21-1 to TRBJ2-2; the D segment call TRBD2 is taken from the table without a DNA check. TRBV21-1 counts as a pseudogene. This CDR3 is built from 13 residues. The CDR3 here is CASLARNTGELFF. CDR3 bases: TGTGCCAGCTTGGCCCGAAACACCGGGGAGCTGTTTTTT.

The rearrangement links TRBV7-2 to TRBJ2-3, with unresolved D. V lost 5 bases and J lost 9, with 12 bases in between. CDR1 is SGHTA, CDR2 FQGNSA, per germline. This CDR3 region has 12 residues. The CDR3 nucleotides read TGTGCCAGCAGCCCCACCCGGCCGACGCAGTATTTT. Amino acids: CASSPTRPTQYF.

This clonotype was detected a few times. The chain links TRBV5-5 to TRBJ1-1; TRBD1 matches 12 bases. CDR3 length: 16 amino acids. The V and J ends lost 0 bases and 2 bases, in that order; junction bases with no gene match: 2. Germline V gene data show CDR1 as SGHKS and CDR2 as YYEKEE (reference sequence). CDR3 nucleotides: TGTGCCAGCAGCTTGGCAGGGACAGGGGGCAACACTGAAGCTTTCTTT. Translated, it gives CASSLAGTGGNTEAFF.

The gene calls are TRBV4-2 and TRBJ2-5; D perhaps matches TRBD2 (6 bases). V lost 6 bases, J lost 2 bases, and 13 bases lay in between. The CDR3 consists of 14 residues. Germline V CDR1 and CDR2: LGHNA, YNFKEQ. The CDR3 nucleotides are TGTGCCAGCAGAAGACTAGTGGGACAAGAGACCCAGTACTTC. Amino acids: CASRRLVGQETQYF.

This sequence joins TRBV6-1 and TRBJ2-2; TRBD1 matches at 8 bases. CDR1 and CDR2 from the germline V gene are MNHNS and SASEGT. The CDR3 is 14 residues long. Trimming took 6 bases from V and 3 from J; bases not matched to a gene: 3. The CDR3 nucleotides are TGTGCCAGCAGAACGGACAGGGACACCGGGGAGCTGTTTTTT. Amino acids: CASRTDRDTGELFF.

This clonotype came up a few times. The rearrangement joins TRBV29-1 to TRBJ2-4; 8 bases are a match to TRBD2. CDR3 length: 12 amino acids. Germline lookup yields CDR1 SQVTM and CDR2 ANQGSEA. V was clipped by 7 bases and J by 5 bases; unmatched bases: 4. CDR3 loop: CSGGLEENIQYF. In DNA, the CDR3 is TGCAGCGGGGGACTAGAGGAAAACATTCAGTACTTC.

The chain joins TRBV20-1 to TRBJ1-3, with 8 bases aligning to TRBD1. Germline values: CDR1 DFQATT, CDR2 SNEGSKA (reference sequence). This CDR3 is 16 amino acids long. V lost 2 bases, J lost 5 bases, and 11 bases stayed unmatched. CDR3 loop: CSARFQGQGLRNTIYF. CDR3 coding DNA: TGCAGTGCTAGATTTCAAGGACAGGGACTTAGAAACACCATATATTTT.

The chain joins TRBV7-6 to TRBJ2-1, with D unresolved. The germline CDR1 and CDR2 sequences are SGHVS and FNYEAQ. V dropped 7 bases and J dropped 6 bases, with 19 bases sitting between them. The CDR3 is 15 amino acids. The CDR3 region is CASTTQPNKGNEQFF. The CDR3 region has the DNA TGTGCCAGCACCACCCAGCCAAATAAGGGCAATGAGCAGTTCTTC.

This chain uses TRBV20-1 with TRBJ2-3, with TRBD1 matching over 7 bases. This CDR3 is built from 12 residues. The junction had 5 bases not matched to a gene; V was cut back by 5 bases and J by 6 bases. Germline assignment: CDR1 DFQATT and CDR2 SNEGSKA (reference sequence). The CDR3 DNA reads TGCAGTGCTTTTACAGGGGCGGATACGCAGTATTTT. It encodes CSAFTGADTQYF.

The chain employs TRBV5-1 and TRBJ2-6; a possible D gene is TRBD2 (5 bases). The CDR3 totals 16 residues. CDR1 and CDR2 from the germline V gene are SGHRS and YFSETQ. Trimming left V 4 bases short and J 0 bases short, with 11 bases between. CDR3 nucleotides: TGCGCCAGCAGCACCTCAGGACTCTCTGGGGCCAACGTCCTGACTTTC. This codes for CASSTSGLSGANVLTF.

This chain joins TRBV6-4 and TRBJ2-3, with 11 bases that match TRBD2. The CDR3 extends over 15 amino acids. Germline V gene sequence: CDR1 MRHNA, CDR2 SNTAGT. The ends lost 6 bases at V and 6 bases at J; junction bases unmatched: 8. CDR3 bases: TGTGCCAGCAGGGCCGGACTAGCGGGCCGTGATACGCAGTATTTT. Residues: CASRAGLAGRDTQYF.

The rearrangement uses TRBV29-1 and TRBJ1-5, with a tentative D call TRBD1 (5 bases). Germline-derived CDR1 and CDR2 are SQVTM and ANQGSEA. Trimming took off 2 bases at V and 11 bases at J, with 16 bases between the two ends. There are 13 residues in the CDR3. CDR3 sequence: CSVERDDSGTQHF. The CDR3 nucleotides are TGCAGCGTTGAACGGGACGACTCGGGGACCCAGCATTTT. The full variable domain, in which reference TRBV29-1 and TRBJ1-5 provide the parts outside the CDR3, is SAVISQKPSRDICQRGTSLTIQCQVDSQVTMMFWYRQQPGQSLTLIATANQGSEATYESGFVIDKFPISRPNLTFSTLTVSNMSPEDSSIYLCSVERDDSGTQHFGDGTRLSIL.

CDR3 sequence: CASSVWDSGTGELFF. CDR3 DNA: TGTGCCAGCAGCGTATGGGATTCCGGGACCGGGGAGCTGTTTTTT. The chain employs TRBV9 and TRBJ2-2; no clear D gene. Trimming removed 1 base from V and 5 bases from J, with 12 bases in between. The CDR3 runs 15 residues. Looked up from germline, CDR1 is SGDLS and CDR2 is YYNGEE.

The chain joins TRBV20-1 to TRBJ1-5, with 10 bases lining up with TRBD1. The CDR3 spans 14 residues. Germline V lookup: CDR1 DFQATT, CDR2 SNEGSKA (reference sequence). Trimming took 0 bases from V and 5 from J; bases not matched to a gene: 1. The CDR3 region has the DNA TGCAGTGCTAGAGAGGGGACAGGGGATCAGCCCCAGCATTTT. It is translated as CSAREGTGDQPQHF.

This clonotype was observed a few times. This chain connects TRBV18 to TRBJ2-6; maybe TRBD1 (5 bases). V was trimmed by 5 bases and J by 2 bases, leaving 10 bases between them. This CDR3 region has 15 residues. CDR1 KGHSH and CDR2 LQKENI come from the germline V gene. In DNA, the CDR3 is TGTGCCAGCTCAAACCAGGGTACTGGGGCCAACGTCCTGACTTTC. This codes for CASSNQGTGANVLTF.

J is TRBJ1-1 and V is TRBV7-2; D is uncertain. The length of the CDR3 is 15 residues. CDR1 is SGHTA, CDR2 FQGNSA, per germline. V lost 5 bases and J 1 base, leaving 14 bases between the germline ends. The CDR3 sequence is CASSRNGLTNTEAFF. The CDR3, as DNA: TGTGCCAGCAGCCGGAATGGACTCACGAACACTGAAGCTTTCTTT.

J is TRBJ2-7 and V is TRBV28; the D gene could be TRBD1 or TRBD2 (5 bases each). V was clipped by 7 bases and J by 2 bases, with 9 bases between them. CDR3 length: 12 amino acids. The germline V gene encodes CDR1 MDHEN and CDR2 SYDVKM. This CDR3 is CASTPGPYEQYF. CDR3 bases: TGTGCCAGCACACCGGGACCCTACGAGCAGTACTTC.

This clonotype was counted once. This sequence joins TRBV20-1 and TRBJ2-1; D unclear. The CDR3 sequence is 11 residues long. The germline V and J ends were trimmed by 0 bases and 9 bases, with 6 bases remaining between them. Germline values: CDR1 DFQATT, CDR2 SNEGSKA (reference sequence). The CDR3 nucleotides are TGCAGTGCTAGAGAAAACAGTGAGCAGTTCTTC. Protein product: CSARENSEQFF.

There are a few counts of this clonotype. The chain combines TRBV28 with TRBJ2-7; D might be TRBD1 (5 bases). V lost 7 bases to trimming and J lost 0 bases, with 10 bases between them. This CDR3 is built from 13 residues. Germline values: CDR1 MDHEN, CDR2 SYDVKM. The CDR3 DNA is TGTGCCAGCACAGGGCCCTACTCCTACGAGCAGTACTTC. Its translation: CASTGPYSYEQYF. The full variable domain, in which reference TRBV28 and TRBJ2-7 provide the parts outside the CDR3, is DVKVTQSSRYLVKRTGEKVFLECVQDMDHENMFWYRQDPGLGLRLIYFSYDVKMKEKGDIPEGYSVSREKKERFSLILESASTNQTSMYLCASTGPYSYEQYFGPGTRLTVT.

This rearrangement joins TRBV7-6 to TRBJ1-1, with D possibly matching TRBD1 (5 bases). Germline CDR1 SGHVS, CDR2 FNYEAQ. The CDR3 spans 15 residues. The V end was cut by 1 base, the J end by 4 bases, with 13 bases between. The CDR3 reads CASSLGGRGGTEAFF. CDR3 in DNA: TGTGCCAGCAGCTTAGGGGGTAGGGGAGGCACTGAAGCTTTCTTT.

This chain links TRBV20-1 with TRBJ2-1; 10 bases line up with TRBD2. Germline values: CDR1 DFQATT, CDR2 SNEGSKA (reference sequence). Losses at the gene ends were 6 bases for V and 9 bases for J; bases not matched to a gene: 11. The CDR3 is 14 residues long. DNA of the CDR3: TGCAGTGCCCCCGGGCTAGCGGGAGCGGTTGAGCAGTTCTTC. It translates to CSAPGLAGAVEQFF.